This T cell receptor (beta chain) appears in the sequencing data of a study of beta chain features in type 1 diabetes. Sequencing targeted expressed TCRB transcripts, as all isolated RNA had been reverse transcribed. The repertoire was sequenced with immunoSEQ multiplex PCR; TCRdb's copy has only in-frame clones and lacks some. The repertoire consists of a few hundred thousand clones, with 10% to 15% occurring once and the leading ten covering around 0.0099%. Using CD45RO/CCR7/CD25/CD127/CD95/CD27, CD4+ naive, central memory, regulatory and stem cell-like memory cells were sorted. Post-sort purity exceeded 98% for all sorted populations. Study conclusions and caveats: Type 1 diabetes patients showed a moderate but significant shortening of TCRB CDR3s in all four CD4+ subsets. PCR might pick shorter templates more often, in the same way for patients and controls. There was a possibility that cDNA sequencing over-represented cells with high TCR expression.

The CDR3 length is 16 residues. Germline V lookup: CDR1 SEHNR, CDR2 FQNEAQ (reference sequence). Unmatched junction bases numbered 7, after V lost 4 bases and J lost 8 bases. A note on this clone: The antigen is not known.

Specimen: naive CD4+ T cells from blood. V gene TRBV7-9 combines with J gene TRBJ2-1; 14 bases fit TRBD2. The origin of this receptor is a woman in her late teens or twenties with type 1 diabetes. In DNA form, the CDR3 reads TGTGCCAGCAGCTCCTTGGGGACTAGCGGGAGCTATGAGCAGTTCTTC. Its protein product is CASSSLGTSGSYEQFF.